A single T cell receptor (beta chain) is shown here with its context. Its specificity is unknown. The data derive from a study of cytomegalovirus exposure and HLA in healthy donors. Study-wide results and limits: The authors enumerated under 200 TCR beta chains as linked to cytomegalovirus.

The CDR3 consists of 14 residues. Germline V gives CDR1 MDHEN, CDR2 SYDVKM. V lost 11 bases and J lost 0, with 16 bases in between. The PCR contained 60 Vbeta and 13 Jbeta primers. Measured with immunoSEQ multiplex PCR; TCRdb has only the in-frame clones, and not every one. This sample carries about 110,000 clones, over 60% of them seen once, and the ten largest clones take approximately 5.3%. The sequence derives from a female donor in good health and CMV-seropositive. This chain connects TRBV28 to TRBJ1-1; D unresolved. Input material: PBMCs. The CDR3 nucleotides read TGTGCCTGTACTGCAGGCAATTTGAACACTGAAGCTTTCTTT. Its translation: CACTAGNLNTEAFF.